Listed here are 3 T cell receptor beta chains from one sample, sequenced in a study of T-cell memory formation after mild COVID-19. TCRdb reanalysed the 5' RACE reads using MiXCR and keeps one entry per CDR3 protein. The table lists 130,000 to 150,000 distinct CDR3 sequences, over 6% of them singletons, with roughly 2.1% in the top ten. Material: PBMCs or a T cell subset sorted from them (not recorded which). These receptors all come from an adult woman who had mild COVID-19 (a few samples of this study predate the infection). Cell type and time point are not known.

The chain recombines TRBV5-4 with TRBJ1-5, with TRBD1 matching over 10 bases. Germline loops: CDR1 SGHNT, CDR2 YYREEE (reference sequence). J lost 0 bases, V lost 3 bases, and 12 bases had no gene match. The CDR3 is 19 amino acids. The CDR3 protein is CASSWGDRGPLNSNQPQHF. The CDR3 bases are TGTGCCAGCAGCTGGGGGGACAGGGGACCTCTAAATAGCAATCAGCCCCAGCATTTT.

In this sample, this clonotype turned up many times. The CDR3, as DNA: TGTGCCAGTACCCGGCTAGCGGGGAGCACAGATACGCAGTATTTT. Protein product: CASTRLAGSTDTQYF. The V call is TRBV19, the J call TRBJ2-3, with TRBD2 matching over 9 bases. CDR3 length: 15 amino acids. Germline CDR1 and CDR2: LNHDA and SQIVND (reference sequence). The V gene end was trimmed by 7 bases and the J gene end by 0 bases; junction bases not matched to a gene: 5. Filled out from reference TRBV19 and TRBJ2-3, the complete variable domain reads DGGITQSPKYLFRKEGQNVTLSCEQNLNHDAMYWYRQDPGQGLRLIYYSQIVNDFQKGDIAEGYSVSREKKESFPLTVTSAQKNPTAFYLCASTRLAGSTDTQYFGPGTRLTVL.

This clonotype has at least ten counts. CDR3 residues: CASSLGGGLMGSYEQYF. Written as DNA, the CDR3 is TGTGCCAGCAGTTTAGGGGGGGGACTAATGGGGTCCTACGAGCAGTACTTC. The rearrangement joins TRBV28 to TRBJ2-7; TRBD2 agrees at 7 bases. The germline CDR1 and CDR2 sequences are MDHEN and SYDVKM. The trim removed 2 bases at V and 1 base at J, leaving 11 bases unmatched. The CDR3 loop spans 17 amino acids.